The 17 T cell receptor beta chains below were found in one sample sequenced in a study of blood T cell repertoires in COVID-19. Profiling relied on immunoSEQ multiplex PCR, and the TCRdb table lists in-frame clones only, not all of them. Among around 28,000 clones listed, roughly nine tenths were seen once. The source material was peripheral blood. The receptors here all came from a human donor in a cohort sampled during active COVID-19.

The chain couples TRBV19 to TRBJ2-5, with D perhaps matching TRBD1 (6 bases). The CDR3 totals 14 residues. V was cut by 5 bases and J by 4 bases, with 14 bases left in between. The germline gives CDR1 LNHDA, CDR2 SQIVND (reference sequence). CDR3 sequence reads: CASSQGRSGETQYF. The CDR3 bases are TGTGCCAGTAGTCAGGGGCGGTCGGGAGAGACCCAGTACTTC.

The chain uses TRBV7-3 and TRBJ2-2, with 7 bases that match TRBD2. J was trimmed by 5 bases and V by 6 bases; bases with no gene match: 18. This CDR3 contains 18 residues. CDR1 and CDR2 from the germline V gene are SGHTA and FQGTGA. This CDR3 reads CASRKASGGPGGTGELFF. In nucleotides, the CDR3 is TGTGCCAGCAGGAAAGCTAGCGGAGGGCCCGGGGGGACCGGGGAGCTGTTTTTT.

V gene TRBV3-1 (or the pseudogene TRBV3-2) combines with J gene TRBJ2-7; TRBD2 agrees at 7 bases. The J segment lost 4 bases and the V segment lost 4 bases, leaving 10 bases of the junction unmatched. CDR1 is LGHDT and CDR2 is YNNKEL in the germline V gene (reference sequence). The CDR3 extends over 15 amino acids. CDR3 coding DNA: TGTGCCAGCAGCCTGCGACTCGGCGGGGGTTACGAGCAGTACTTC. Protein: CASSLRLGGGYEQYF.

The chain links TRBV6-1 to TRBJ1-4, with a weak D call TRBD1 (5 bases). The V gene lost 1 base and the J gene lost 0 bases, with 12 bases spanning the gap. The germline V gene has CDR1 MNHNS and CDR2 SASEGT. This CDR3 is 17 amino acids long. CDR3 in amino acids: CASSEDGRAATNEKLFF. The CDR3, as DNA: TGTGCCAGCAGTGAAGACGGCAGGGCCGCAACTAATGAAAAACTGTTTTTT.

The chain employs TRBV6-1 and TRBJ2-7, with D uncertain. CDR1 is MNHNS, CDR2 SASEGT, per germline. V was cut by 1 base and J by 3 bases, with 10 bases left in between. CDR3 length: 14 residues. DNA of the CDR3: TGTGCCAGCAGTGAAGGGCCAGGCCGCTACGAGCAGTACTTC. Translation gives CASSEGPGRYEQYF.

The chain combines TRBV5-1 with TRBJ1-4; D unresolved. The CDR3 spans 14 residues. Trimming took off 7 bases at V and 8 bases at J, with 18 bases between the two ends. CDR1 and CDR2 from the germline V gene are SGHRS and YFSETQ. The CDR3 loop is CASSLGEPTEKLFF. The CDR3 DNA sequence: TGCGCCAGCTCCCTGGGAGAACCTACCGAAAAACTGTTTTTT.

The J gene is TRBJ2-5, the V gene TRBV29-1; D may be TRBD1 (5 bases). The length of the CDR3 is 13 residues. Trimming removed 6 bases from V and 4 bases from J, with 15 bases in between. The germline V gene encodes CDR1 SQVTM and CDR2 ANQGSEA. In nucleotides, the CDR3 is TGCAGCGTGGCTGGGCAGGGCGGAGAGACCCAGTACTTC. It is translated as CSVAGQGGETQYF.

The V call is TRBV4-2, the J call TRBJ2-1, with 7 bases that match TRBD2. The CDR3 has 15 amino acids. CDR1 and CDR2 (germline): LGHNA, YNFKEQ. V dropped 0 bases and J dropped 10; count of bases not matched to a gene: 9. As DNA, the CDR3 is TGTGCCAGCAGCCAAGATGGCGGGAGCGGCGGGGAGCAGTTCTTC. It translates to CASSQDGGSGGEQFF.

J is TRBJ1-1 and V is TRBV11-3, with TRBD1 identical over 11 bases. J lost 3 bases, V lost 4 bases, and 4 bases had no gene match. The CDR3 loop spans 15 amino acids. CDR1 is SGHNT, CDR2 YENEEA, per germline. The CDR3 is CASSSGQGADTEAFF. DNA of the CDR3: TGTGCCAGCAGCTCCGGACAGGGGGCGGACACTGAAGCTTTCTTT.

The chain employs TRBV11-2 and TRBJ2-3; TRBD2 matches at 9 bases. Germline values: CDR1 SGHAT, CDR2 FQNNGV. Germline trimming cut 1 base from V and 2 bases from J; bases unmatched to any gene: 4. The CDR3 sequence is 16 residues long. The chain's CDR3 is CASSLGLAEITDTQYF. CDR3 DNA sequence: TGTGCCAGCAGCTTAGGACTAGCGGAGATCACAGATACGCAGTATTTT.

This chain uses TRBV5-6 with TRBJ2-5; a weak D match, TRBD2 (6 bases). The CDR3 has 14 residues. From germline, CDR1 is SGHDT and CDR2 YYEEEE. V gave up 1 base and J gave up 4 bases, with 11 bases separating them. CDR3 protein: CASSLRSGGETQYF. The CDR3 region has the DNA TGTGCCAGCAGCTTGAGGTCCGGGGGAGAGACCCAGTACTTC.

The chain joins TRBV2 to TRBJ1-3; D unclear. V gave up 8 bases and J gave up 2 bases, with 10 bases separating them. Germline V gives CDR1 SNHLY, CDR2 FYNNEI. This CDR3 has 13 residues. CDR3 protein: CASGGYTGNTIYF. For the CDR3, the DNA is TGTGCCAGCGGAGGGTACACTGGAAACACCATATATTTT.

The J gene is TRBJ1-6, the V gene TRBV3-1 (or the pseudogene TRBV3-2); 8 nucleotides agree with TRBD1. Germline lookup yields CDR1 LGHDT and CDR2 YNNKEL (reference sequence). J was trimmed by 11 bases and V by 1 base; bases with no gene match: 1. The CDR3 sequence is 13 residues long. DNA for the CDR3: TGTGCCAGCAGCCAAGGACAGGGGACACCCCTCCACTTT. This sequence encodes CASSQGQGTPLHF.

The chain joins TRBV5-1 to TRBJ1-1, with 9 bases lining up with TRBD1. CDR3 length: 15 residues. V was pared by 4 bases and J by 5 bases, with 9 bases of the junction left unmatched. Germline V gene sequence: CDR1 SGHRS, CDR2 YFSETQ. The CDR3 reads CASSAQGQGNTEAFF. The CDR3 DNA reads as TGCGCCAGCAGCGCGCAGGGACAGGGCAATACTGAAGCTTTCTTT. Looking up the rest from reference TRBV5-1 and TRBJ1-1 gives the full variable domain: KAGVTQTPRYLIKTRGQQVTLSCSPISGHRSVSWYQQTPGQGLQFLFEYFSETQRNKGNFPGRFSGRQFSNSRSEMNVSTLELGDSALYLCASSAQGQGNTEAFFGQGTRLTVV.

The chain couples TRBV6-5 to TRBJ1-2, with TRBD1 as a possible D gene (6 bases). CDR1 and CDR2 from the germline V gene are MNHEY and SVGAGI. Trimming pared 0 bases from V and 6 bases from J, leaving 11 bases between. The CDR3 sequence is 14 residues long. The CDR3 reads CASSYSTRGNGYTF. CDR3 DNA sequence: TGTGCCAGCAGTTACTCGACCAGGGGCAATGGCTACACCTTC.

J is TRBJ2-3 and V is TRBV9, with 8 bases matching TRBD2. CDR3 size: 13 residues. V gave up 8 bases and J gave up 6 bases; unmatched junction bases: 8. CDR1 is SGDLS and CDR2 is YYNGEE in the germline V gene. CDR3 protein: CASGGGRRDTQYF. Written as DNA, the CDR3 is TGTGCCAGTGGCGGGGGGAGGCGGGATACGCAGTATTTT.

Here the CDR3 DNA reads TGCGCCAGCAGTTTCCAGGGGGCGAATGAAAAACTGTTTTTT. As protein: CASSFQGANEKLFF. The chain is built from TRBV5-1 and TRBJ1-4, with 8 bases fitting TRBD1. The junction had 5 bases not matched to a gene; V was cut back by 5 bases and J by 5 bases. The CDR3 covers 14 residues. CDR1 is SGHRS and CDR2 is YFSETQ in the germline V gene.